This entry lists 16 T cell receptor beta chains sequenced from one sample in a study of T-cell memory formation after mild COVID-19. TCRdb itself ran the 5' RACE reads through MiXCR, one entry per CDR3 protein. The sample has roughly 450,000 distinct CDR3 sequences; roughly 18% are singletons. The sequenced sample was PBMCs or a T cell subset sorted from them (not recorded which). The origin of the receptors is an adult woman who had mild COVID-19 (a few samples of this study predate the infection). Cell type and time point are not known.

This clonotype came up many times. This sequence joins TRBV6-5 and TRBJ2-1; D not certain. The germline CDR1 and CDR2 sequences are MNHEY and SVGAGI. Trimming pared 2 bases from V and 11 bases from J, leaving 10 bases between. The CDR3 sequence is 12 residues long. In DNA form, the CDR3 reads TGTGCCAGCAGTTACGGTGGGGTTAAGCAGTTCTTC. This translates into CASSYGGVKQFF.

This clonotype has only a few counts. This sequence joins TRBV20-1 and TRBJ2-1; 10 nucleotides match TRBD2. The CDR3 consists of 14 residues. Per germline, CDR1 DFQATT and CDR2 SNEGSKA (reference sequence). J gave up 7 bases and V 6 bases, and 9 bases lay outside the gene matches. The CDR3 coding sequence is TGCAGTGCGCCTCAGAGCGGGGGGGCTAATGAGCAGTTCTTC. It specifies CSAPQSGGANEQFF.

This clonotype showed up just a few times. J is TRBJ1-3 and V is TRBV21-1. TRBV21-1 is a listed pseudogene. This CDR3 spans 8 amino acids. CDR3 DNA: TGTGCCAGCAAGTGGGAGATTTTT. Translated, it gives CASKWEIF.

The rearrangement uses TRBV2 and TRBJ2-3, with 9 bases that match TRBD2. The J segment lost 2 bases and the V segment lost 5 bases, leaving 5 bases of the junction unmatched. CDR1 is SNHLY and CDR2 is FYNNEI in the germline V gene. The CDR3 is 15 residues long. The CDR3: CASSMTSGDTDTQYF. In DNA, the CDR3 is TGTGCCAGCAGTATGACTAGCGGCGACACAGATACGCAGTATTTT.

V gene TRBV12-3 or TRBV12-4 combines with J gene TRBJ2-1; possibly TRBD1 or TRBD2 for D (5 bases each). Trimming left V 6 bases short and J 7 bases short, with 16 bases between. The CDR3 loop spans 14 amino acids. The CDR3 region has the DNA TGTGCCAGCAGCTTTATTGGGGGAGATAATGAGCAGTTCTTC. As protein: CASSFIGGDNEQFF.

This clonotype has only a few counts. The rearrangement uses TRBV7-2 and TRBJ2-3; D might be TRBD1 (5 bases). Germline CDR1 reads SGHTA; CDR2 reads FQGNSA. The CDR3 consists of 17 residues. The ends were cut back, 3 bases at V and 0 bases at J, with 16 bases in the middle. The DNA for the CDR3 is TGTGCCAGCAGCTTTCTACGACAGTCTCTTAGCACAGATACGCAGTATTTT. It yields the protein CASSFLRQSLSTDTQYF. The full variable domain, rest sourced from reference TRBV7-2 and TRBJ2-3, is GAGVSQSPSNKVTEKGKDVELRCDPISGHTALYWYRQSLGQGLEFLIYFQGNSAPDKSGLPSDRFSAERTGGSVSTLTIQRTQQEDSAVYLCASSFLRQSLSTDTQYFGPGTRLTVL.

This clonotype was seen only once. The gene calls are TRBV5-4 and TRBJ2-7, with TRBD1 matching 10 bases. The J segment lost 4 bases and the V segment lost 0 bases, leaving 25 bases of the junction unmatched. Per germline, CDR1 SGHNT and CDR2 YYREEE (reference sequence). This CDR3 region has 22 residues. CDR3 DNA: TGTGCCAGCAGCTTGGCGTTACGGGGCCGGGACAGGGGTCGACCTAACTTTTACGAGCAGTACTTC. It is translated as CASSLALRGRDRGRPNFYEQYF. The full variable domain, in which reference TRBV5-4 and TRBJ2-7 provide the parts outside the CDR3, is ETGVTQSPTHLIKTRGQQVTLRCSSQSGHNTVSWYQQALGQGPQFIFQYYREEENGRGNFPPRFSGLQFPNYSSELNVNALELDDSALYLCASSLALRGRDRGRPNFYEQYFGPGTRLTVT.

The J gene is TRBJ1-6, the V gene TRBV2; TRBD1 is a possible D gene (6 bases). The CDR3 sequence is 15 residues long. Germline assignment: CDR1 SNHLY and CDR2 FYNNEI. The ends were cut back, 4 bases at V and 9 bases at J, with 16 bases in the middle. CDR3 amino acids: CASSVSGGGGSPLHF. CDR3 DNA sequence: TGTGCCAGCAGTGTTTCGGGGGGCGGCGGTTCACCCCTCCACTTT.

At least ten counts were recorded for this clonotype. The gene calls are TRBV5-6 and TRBJ1-1; D may be TRBD1 (5 bases). This CDR3 region has 13 residues. Germline CDR1 is SGHDT and CDR2 is YYEEEE. V was clipped by 3 bases and J by 0 bases, with 6 bases between them. CDR3 bases: TGTGCCAGCAGCTGGGGGGTGAACACTGAAGCTTTCTTT. It codes for CASSWGVNTEAFF.

The chain combines TRBV7-8 with TRBJ2-7; 12 nucleotides align to TRBD2. CDR1 and CDR2 from the germline V gene are SGHVS and FQNEAQ. V gave up 1 base and J gave up 7 bases; unmatched junction bases: 8. The CDR3 length is 16 residues. CDR3 sequence (DNA): TGTGCCAGCAGCTTAGTGGCTAGCGGGGGGGACTTGGAGCAGTACTTC. Translating it yields CASSLVASGGDLEQYF.

The J gene is TRBJ1-1, the V gene TRBV18; D call uncertain. The germline gives CDR1 KGHSH, CDR2 LQKENI. The CDR3 loop spans 12 amino acids. V was cut by 6 bases and J by 3 bases, with 8 bases left in between. The CDR3 reads CASSIEDTEAFF. The CDR3 nucleotides read TGTGCCAGCTCCATAGAAGACACTGAAGCTTTCTTT. The variable domain in full, completed from reference TRBV18 and TRBJ1-1, reads NAGVMQNPRHLVRRRGQEARLRCSPMKGHSHVYWYRQLPEEGLKFMVYLQKENIIDESGMPKERFSAEFPKEGPSILRIQQVVRGDSAAYFCASSIEDTEAFFGQGTRLTVV.

The chain combines TRBV29-1 with TRBJ1-2; TRBD1 might be the D (5 bases). The V gene's germline CDR1 is SQVTM and CDR2 ANQGSEA. There are 13 residues in the CDR3. Trimming stripped 7 bases from V and 1 base from J, with 13 bases between. The CDR3 DNA reads as TGCAGCGCATCAAAGACAGTTAACTATGGCTACACCTTC. Translating gives CSASKTVNYGYTF.

The chain links TRBV24-1 to TRBJ2-3; tentatively, D is TRBD2 (7 bases). From germline, CDR1 is KGHDR and CDR2 SFDVKD. V was cut by 3 bases and J by 6 bases, with 21 bases left in between. This CDR3 contains 17 residues. The CDR3 region has the DNA TGTGCCACCAGTGATCCTGTCACTAGCGCAGGGGCCGATACGCAGTATTTT. This sequence encodes CATSDPVTSAGADTQYF.

This clonotype was seen a few times. This rearrangement joins TRBV7-8 to TRBJ1-6; 7 bases align to TRBD1. V lost 1 base, J lost 8 bases, and 5 bases stayed unmatched. CDR1 and CDR2 from the germline V gene are SGHVS and FQNEAQ. The CDR3 length is 15 residues. In DNA, the CDR3 is TGTGCCAGCAGCTTAGGGGACAGCACTTATTCACCCCTCCACTTT. This sequence encodes CASSLGDSTYSPLHF. The full variable domain, its missing parts supplied by reference TRBV7-8 and TRBJ1-6, is GAGVSQSPRYKVAKRGQDVALRCDPISGHVSLFWYQQALGQGPEFLTYFQNEAQLDKSGLPSDRFFAERPEGSVSTLKIQRTQQEDSAVYLCASSLGDSTYSPLHFGNGTRLTVT.

This clonotype has just a few counts. The chain is built from TRBV12-3 or TRBV12-4 and TRBJ2-1; 12 bases line up with TRBD2. CDR3 length equals 15 residues. V was clipped by 2 bases and J by 9 bases; unmatched bases: 5. CDR3 in amino acids: CASSLQTSGRGEQFF. The DNA of the CDR3 is TGTGCCAGCAGTTTACAGACTAGCGGGAGAGGTGAGCAGTTCTTC.

The chain carries TRBV24-1 and TRBJ1-5; a weak D match, TRBD1 (6 bases). Germline V gene data show CDR1 as KGHDR and CDR2 as SFDVKD. The CDR3 is made up of 15 amino acids. V was clipped by 9 bases and J by 5 bases, with 19 bases between them. The CDR3 DNA sequence: TGTGCCACCCAGAGGGCGGGGGCGGTGGATCAGCCCCAGCATTTT. Translating gives CATQRAGAVDQPQHF.